These T cell receptor beta chains were read from a single sample in a study of cytomegalovirus exposure and HLA in healthy donors. Method: immunoSEQ multiplex PCR; TCRdb's copy keeps in-frame clones and lacks some. The table lists approximately 120,000 clones, roughly 69% of them singletons, with roughly 5.5% in the top ten. The specimen was PBMCs. The receptors shown here come from a woman aged 70-85 years in good health and CMV-seropositive. The CDR3 runs from the conserved cysteine through the conserved F or W. D genes are given only for firm matches. Rows give clone size only sometimes, using once, few, many, or a class for an expanded clone.

size	J	D	V	DNA	CDR3
.	TRBJ2-3	.	TRBV10-3	TGTGCCATCAGTTACAGTGCAGATACGCAGTATTTT	CAISYSADTQYF
.	TRBJ2-7	.	TRBV19	TGTGCCAGTAGTATCTTCGGCTACGAGCAGTACTTC	CASSIFGYEQYF
.	TRBJ1-2	.	TRBV18	TGTGCCAGCTCACCGGGCTCCGACAATAACTATGGCTACACCTTC	CASSPGSDNNYGYTF
.	TRBJ1-1	.	TRBV5-6	TGTGCCAGCAGCTTTGGGACAATGAACACTGAAGCTTTCTTT	CASSFGTMNTEAFF
.	TRBJ1-2	.	TRBV18	TGTGCCAGCTCTCGACAGGATCTGCTAGGCTATGGCTACACCTTC	CASSRQDLLGYGYTF
.	TRBJ2-7	TRBD1	TRBV7-7	TGTGCCAGCAGCCGTGGGACAGGGACCCCCTACGAGCAGTACTTC	CASSRGTGTPYEQYF
.	TRBJ2-3	.	TRBV7-6	TGTGCCAGCACCATCGGGACTCCGTCTAGCACAGATACGCAGTATTTT	CASTIGTPSSTDTQYF
.	TRBJ1-2	.	TRBV5-1	TGCGCCAGCAGCCCGGATAGCACGACAACCCTCCAGGGAGGCTACACCTTC	CASSPDSTTTLQGGYTF
.	TRBJ2-7	.	TRBV15	TGTGCCACCAGCAGCGTTGCAGGGTCCGAGCAGTACTTC	CATSSVAGSEQYF
.	TRBJ2-7	TRBD1	TRBV30	TGTGCCTGGAGTGGGGACAGGGTCTACGAGCAGTACTTC	CAWSGDRVYEQYF
.	TRBJ2-3	.	TRBV5-1	TGCGCCAGCAGCTTGGGACCAGGATCCCCAGATACGCAGTATTTT	CASSLGPGSPDTQYF
few	TRBJ2-1	TRBD2	TRBV4-1	TGCGCCAGCAGCCAAGATAAGGGACTAGCGGGGGACAATGAGCAGTTCTTC	CASSQDKGLAGDNEQFF
.	TRBJ2-1	.	TRBV5-6	TGTGCCAGCAGTTTCGGGGGAAACAATGAGCAGTTCTTC	CASSFGGNNEQFF
.	TRBJ1-2	TRBD1	TRBV7-9	TGTGCCAGCAGCTTATTAGGGGGCTCATATGGCTACACCTTC	CASSLLGGSYGYTF
few	TRBJ1-2	.	TRBV18	TGTGCCAGCTCACCAGACAGCTATGGCTACACCTTC	CASSPDSYGYTF
.	TRBJ1-2	TRBD1	TRBV2	TGTGCCAGCACCAAAGGGGGCGCGGGTGGCTACACCTTC	CASTKGGAGGYTF